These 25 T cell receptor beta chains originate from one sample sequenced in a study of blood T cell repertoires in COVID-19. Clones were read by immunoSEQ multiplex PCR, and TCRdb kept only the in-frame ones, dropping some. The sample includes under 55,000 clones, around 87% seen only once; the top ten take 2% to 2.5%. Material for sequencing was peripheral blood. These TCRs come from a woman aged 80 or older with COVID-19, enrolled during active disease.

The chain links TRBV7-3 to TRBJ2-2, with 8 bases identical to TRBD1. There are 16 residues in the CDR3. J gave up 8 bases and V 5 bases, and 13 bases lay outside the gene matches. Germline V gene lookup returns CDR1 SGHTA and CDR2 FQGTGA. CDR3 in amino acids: CASSPQTGVGQGELFF. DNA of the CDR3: TGTGCCAGCAGCCCTCAGACAGGGGTGGGTCAGGGGGAGCTGTTTTTT.

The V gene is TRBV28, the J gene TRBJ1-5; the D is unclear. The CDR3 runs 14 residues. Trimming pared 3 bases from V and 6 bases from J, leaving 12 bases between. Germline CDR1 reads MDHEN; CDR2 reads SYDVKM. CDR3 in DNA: TGTGCCAGCAGTTTTGGTGGAGTCGGTCAGCCCCAGCATTTT. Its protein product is CASSFGGVGQPQHF.

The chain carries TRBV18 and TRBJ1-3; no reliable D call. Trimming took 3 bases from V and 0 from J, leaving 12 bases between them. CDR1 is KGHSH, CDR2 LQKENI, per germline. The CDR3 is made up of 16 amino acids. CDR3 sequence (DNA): TGTGCCAGCTCACCGCTCCCGGAGTCCTCTGGAAACACCATATATTTT. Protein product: CASSPLPESSGNTIYF.

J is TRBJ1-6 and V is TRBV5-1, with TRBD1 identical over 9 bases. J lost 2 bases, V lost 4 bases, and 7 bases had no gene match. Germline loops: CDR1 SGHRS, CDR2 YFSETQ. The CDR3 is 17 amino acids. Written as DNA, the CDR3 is TGCGCCAGCAGCACCATGGACAGGGGCGCCTATAATTCACCCCTCCACTTT. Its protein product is CASSTMDRGAYNSPLHF.

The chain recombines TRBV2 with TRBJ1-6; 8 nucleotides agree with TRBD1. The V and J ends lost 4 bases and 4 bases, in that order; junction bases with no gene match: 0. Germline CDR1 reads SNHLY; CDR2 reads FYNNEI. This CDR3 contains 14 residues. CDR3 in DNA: TGTGCCAGCAGTGGGACAGGGTATAATTCACCCCTCCACTTT. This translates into CASSGTGYNSPLHF.

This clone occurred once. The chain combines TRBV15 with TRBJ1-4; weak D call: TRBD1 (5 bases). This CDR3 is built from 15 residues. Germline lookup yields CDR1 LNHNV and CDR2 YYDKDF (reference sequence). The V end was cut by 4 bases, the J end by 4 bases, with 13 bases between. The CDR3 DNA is TGTGCCACCAGCACGGGGGACTTATTTAATGAAAAACTGTTTTTT. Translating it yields CATSTGDLFNEKLFF.

CDR3 bases: TGTGCCTGGAGTACCGTAAAGAGGGGACAGGGGCGTGGGTATGGCTACACCTTC. This gives the protein CAWSTVKRGQGRGYGYTF. The rearrangement uses TRBV30 and TRBJ1-2; 10 nucleotides agree with TRBD1. Germline loops: CDR1 GTSNPN, CDR2 SVGIG (reference sequence). With V trimmed by 2 bases and J by 5 bases, 17 bases remained unmatched. There are 18 residues in the CDR3.

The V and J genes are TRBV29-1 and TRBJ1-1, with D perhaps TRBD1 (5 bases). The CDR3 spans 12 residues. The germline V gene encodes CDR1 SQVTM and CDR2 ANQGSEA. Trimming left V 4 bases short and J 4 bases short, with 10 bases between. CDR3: CSVGGGTTEAFF. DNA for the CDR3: TGCAGCGTTGGGGGAGGGACCACTGAAGCTTTCTTT.

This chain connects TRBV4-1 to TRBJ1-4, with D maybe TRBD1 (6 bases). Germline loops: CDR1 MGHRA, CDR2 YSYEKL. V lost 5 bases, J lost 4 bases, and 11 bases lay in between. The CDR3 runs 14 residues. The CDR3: CASSGGAGNEKLFF. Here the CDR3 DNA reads TGCGCCAGCAGCGGGGGGGCGGGTAATGAAAAACTGTTTTTT.

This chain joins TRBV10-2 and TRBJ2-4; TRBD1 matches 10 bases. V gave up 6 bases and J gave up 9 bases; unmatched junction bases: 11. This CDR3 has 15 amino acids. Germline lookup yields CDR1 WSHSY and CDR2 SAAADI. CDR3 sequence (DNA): TGCGCCAGCAGAGACCCGGGACAGGGGTACGGCATTCAGTACTTC. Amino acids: CASRDPGQGYGIQYF.

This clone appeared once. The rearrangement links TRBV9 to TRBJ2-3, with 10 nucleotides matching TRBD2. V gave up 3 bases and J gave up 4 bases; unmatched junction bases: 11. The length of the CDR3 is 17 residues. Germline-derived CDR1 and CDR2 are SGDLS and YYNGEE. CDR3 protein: CASSASGGAGGADTQYF. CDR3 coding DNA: TGTGCCAGCAGCGCCTCTGGGGGAGCGGGAGGGGCAGATACGCAGTATTTT. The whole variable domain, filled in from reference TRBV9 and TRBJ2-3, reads DSGVTQTPKHLITATGQRVTLRCSPRSGDLSVYWYQQSLDQGLQFLIQYYNGEERAKGNILERFSAQQFPDLHSELNLSSLELGDSALYFCASSASGGAGGADTQYFGPGTRLTVL.

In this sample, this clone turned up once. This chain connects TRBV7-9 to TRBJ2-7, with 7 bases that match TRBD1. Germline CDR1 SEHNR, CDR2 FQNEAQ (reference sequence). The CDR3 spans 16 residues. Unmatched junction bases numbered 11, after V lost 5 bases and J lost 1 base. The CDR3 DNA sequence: TGTGCCAGCAGCCAACGACAGGGAACGGGTTCCTACGAGCAGTACTTC. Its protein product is CASSQRQGTGSYEQYF.

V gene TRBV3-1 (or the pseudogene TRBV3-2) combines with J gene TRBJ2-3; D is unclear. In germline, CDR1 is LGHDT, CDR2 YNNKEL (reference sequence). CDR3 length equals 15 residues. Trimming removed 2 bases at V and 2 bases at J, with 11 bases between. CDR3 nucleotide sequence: TGTGCCAGCAGCCAATTATTAATAGCCACAGATACGCAGTATTTT. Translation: CASSQLLIATDTQYF.

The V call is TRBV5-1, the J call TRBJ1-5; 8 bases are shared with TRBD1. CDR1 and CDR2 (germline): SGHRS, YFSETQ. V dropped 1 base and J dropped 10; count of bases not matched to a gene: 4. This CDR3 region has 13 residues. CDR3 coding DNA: TGCGCCAGCAGCTTGACAGGGGGTTTTCCCCAGCATTTT. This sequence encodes CASSLTGGFPQHF.

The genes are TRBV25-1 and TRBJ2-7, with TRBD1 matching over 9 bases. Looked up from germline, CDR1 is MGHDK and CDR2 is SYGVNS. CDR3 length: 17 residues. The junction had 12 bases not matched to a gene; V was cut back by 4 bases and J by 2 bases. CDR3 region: CASSGETGGLRPYEQYF. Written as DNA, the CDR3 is TGTGCCAGCAGTGGAGAGACAGGGGGTTTACGACCCTACGAGCAGTACTTC.

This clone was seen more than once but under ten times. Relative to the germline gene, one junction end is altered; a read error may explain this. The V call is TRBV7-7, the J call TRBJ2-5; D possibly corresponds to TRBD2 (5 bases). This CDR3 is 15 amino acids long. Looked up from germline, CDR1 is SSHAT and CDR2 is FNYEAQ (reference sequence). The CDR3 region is CASSFSTGIGETQYF. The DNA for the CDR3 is TGTGCTAGCAGCTTCTCAACGGGGATAGGCGAGACCCAGTACTTC.

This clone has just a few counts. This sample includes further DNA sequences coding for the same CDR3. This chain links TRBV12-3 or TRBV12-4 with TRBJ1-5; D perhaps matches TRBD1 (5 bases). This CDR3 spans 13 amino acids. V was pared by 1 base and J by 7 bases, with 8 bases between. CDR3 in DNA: TGTGCCAGCAGTTTAGGGGGGGAACAGCCCCAGCATTTT. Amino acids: CASSLGGEQPQHF.

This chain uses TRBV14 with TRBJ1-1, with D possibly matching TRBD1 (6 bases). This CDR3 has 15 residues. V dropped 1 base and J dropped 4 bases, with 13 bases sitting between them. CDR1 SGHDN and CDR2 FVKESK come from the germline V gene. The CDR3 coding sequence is TGTGCCAGCAGCCAAGTTACAGGGAGCCGCACTGAAGCTTTCTTT. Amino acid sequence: CASSQVTGSRTEAFF.

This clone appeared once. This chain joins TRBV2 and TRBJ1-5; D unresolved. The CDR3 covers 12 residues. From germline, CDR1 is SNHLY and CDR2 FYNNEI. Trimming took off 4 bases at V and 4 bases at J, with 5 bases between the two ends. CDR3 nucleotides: TGTGCCAGCAGTGCGGGGAATCAGCCCCAGCATTTT. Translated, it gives CASSAGNQPQHF. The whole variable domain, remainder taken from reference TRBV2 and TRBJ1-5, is EPEVTQTPSHQVTQMGQEVILRCVPISNHLYFYWYRQILGQKVEFLVSFYNNEISEKSEIFDDQFSVERPDGSNFTLKIRSTKLEDSAMYFCASSAGNQPQHFGDGTRLSIL.

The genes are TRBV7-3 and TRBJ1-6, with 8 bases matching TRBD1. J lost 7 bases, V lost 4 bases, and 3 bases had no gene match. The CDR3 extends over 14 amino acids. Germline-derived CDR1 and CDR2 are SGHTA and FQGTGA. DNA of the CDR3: TGTGCCAGCAGCTATCAGGGGGCGAATTCACCCCTCCACTTT. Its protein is CASSYQGANSPLHF.

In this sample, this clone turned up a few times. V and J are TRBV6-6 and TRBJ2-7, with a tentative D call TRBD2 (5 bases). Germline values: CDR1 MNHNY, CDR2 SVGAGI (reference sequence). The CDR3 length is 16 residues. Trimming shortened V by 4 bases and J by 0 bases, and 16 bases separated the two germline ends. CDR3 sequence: CASSSSSAVSSYEQYF. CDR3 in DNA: TGTGCCAGCAGTTCGTCGTCAGCGGTAAGCTCCTACGAGCAGTACTTC.

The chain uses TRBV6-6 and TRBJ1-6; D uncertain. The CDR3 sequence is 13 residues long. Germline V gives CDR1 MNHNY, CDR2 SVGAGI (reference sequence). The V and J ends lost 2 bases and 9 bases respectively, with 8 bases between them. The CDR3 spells CASSYDSTSPLHF. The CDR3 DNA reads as TGTGCCAGCAGTTACGATAGTACTTCACCCCTCCACTTT.

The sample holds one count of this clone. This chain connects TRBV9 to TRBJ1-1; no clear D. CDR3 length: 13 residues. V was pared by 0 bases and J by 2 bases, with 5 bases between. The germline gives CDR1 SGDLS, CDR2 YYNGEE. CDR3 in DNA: TGTGCCAGCAGCGTAGCTACCAACACTGAAGCTTTCTTT. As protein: CASSVATNTEAFF.

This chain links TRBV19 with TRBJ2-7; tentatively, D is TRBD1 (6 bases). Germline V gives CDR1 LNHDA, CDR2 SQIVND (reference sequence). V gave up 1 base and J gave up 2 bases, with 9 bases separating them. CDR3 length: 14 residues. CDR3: CASSIGRGTYEQYF. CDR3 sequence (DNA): TGTGCCAGTAGTATAGGAAGGGGGACCTACGAGCAGTACTTC.

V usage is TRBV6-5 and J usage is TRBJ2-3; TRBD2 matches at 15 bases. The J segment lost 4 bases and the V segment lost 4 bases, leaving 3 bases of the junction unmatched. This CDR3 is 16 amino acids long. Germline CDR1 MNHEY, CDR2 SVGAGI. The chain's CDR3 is CASSFRTSGRADTQYF. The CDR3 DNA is TGTGCCAGCAGTTTCCGGACTAGCGGGAGGGCAGATACGCAGTATTTT.